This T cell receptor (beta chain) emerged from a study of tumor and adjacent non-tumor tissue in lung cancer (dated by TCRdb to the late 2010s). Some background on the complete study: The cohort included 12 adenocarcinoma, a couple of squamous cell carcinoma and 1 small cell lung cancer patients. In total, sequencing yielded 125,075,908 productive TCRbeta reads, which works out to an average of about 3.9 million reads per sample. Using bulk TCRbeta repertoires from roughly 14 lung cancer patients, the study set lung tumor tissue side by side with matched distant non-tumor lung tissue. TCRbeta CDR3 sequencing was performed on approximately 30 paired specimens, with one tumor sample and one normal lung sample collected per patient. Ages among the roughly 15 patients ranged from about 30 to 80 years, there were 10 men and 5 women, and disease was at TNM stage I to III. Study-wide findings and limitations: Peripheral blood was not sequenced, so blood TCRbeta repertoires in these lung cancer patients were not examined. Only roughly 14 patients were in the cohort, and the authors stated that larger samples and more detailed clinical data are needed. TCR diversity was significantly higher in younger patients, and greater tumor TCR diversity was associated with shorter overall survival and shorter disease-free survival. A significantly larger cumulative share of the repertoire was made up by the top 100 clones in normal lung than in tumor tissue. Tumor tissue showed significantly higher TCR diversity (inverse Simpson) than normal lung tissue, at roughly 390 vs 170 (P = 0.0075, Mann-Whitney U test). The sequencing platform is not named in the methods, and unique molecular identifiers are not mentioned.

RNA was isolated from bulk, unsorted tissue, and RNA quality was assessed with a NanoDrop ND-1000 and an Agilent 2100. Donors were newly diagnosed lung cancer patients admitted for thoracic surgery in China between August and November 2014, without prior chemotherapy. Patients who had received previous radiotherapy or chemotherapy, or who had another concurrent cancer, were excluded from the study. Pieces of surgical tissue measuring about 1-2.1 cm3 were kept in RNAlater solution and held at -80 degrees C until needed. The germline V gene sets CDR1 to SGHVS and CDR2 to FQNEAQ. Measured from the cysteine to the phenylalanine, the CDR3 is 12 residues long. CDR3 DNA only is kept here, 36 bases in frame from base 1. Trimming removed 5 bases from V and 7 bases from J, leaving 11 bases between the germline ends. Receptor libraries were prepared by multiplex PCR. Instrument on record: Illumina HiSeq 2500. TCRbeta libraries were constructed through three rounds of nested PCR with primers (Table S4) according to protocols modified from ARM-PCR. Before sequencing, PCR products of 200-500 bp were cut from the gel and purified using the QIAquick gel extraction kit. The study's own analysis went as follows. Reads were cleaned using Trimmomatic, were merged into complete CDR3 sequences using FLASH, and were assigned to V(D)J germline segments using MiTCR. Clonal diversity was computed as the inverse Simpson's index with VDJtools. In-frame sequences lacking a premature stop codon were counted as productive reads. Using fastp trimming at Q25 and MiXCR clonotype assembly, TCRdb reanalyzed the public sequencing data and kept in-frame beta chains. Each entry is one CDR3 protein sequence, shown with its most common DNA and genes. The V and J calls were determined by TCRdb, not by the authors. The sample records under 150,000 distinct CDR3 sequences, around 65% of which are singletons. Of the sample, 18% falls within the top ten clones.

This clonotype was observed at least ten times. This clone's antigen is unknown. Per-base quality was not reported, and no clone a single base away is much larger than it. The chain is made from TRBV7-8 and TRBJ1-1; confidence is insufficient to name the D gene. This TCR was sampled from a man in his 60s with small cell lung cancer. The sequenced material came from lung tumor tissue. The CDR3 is CASSPSTVEAFF. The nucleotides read TGTGCCAGCAGCCCCTCGACGGTTGAAGCTTTCTTT.